Following are 16 T cell receptor beta chains from one sample sequenced in a study of radiation and T cells in renal cell carcinoma. Here immunoSEQ multiplex PCR was the method, and the copy in TCRdb shows in-frame clones only, minus some. The sample carries about 77,000 clones, over 80% recorded once. Time point meaning: blood 4 weeks post-SBRT, at nephrectomy. Treatment: 15 Gy SBRT to primary tumor, nephrectomy 4 weeks later. The sample consisted of blood, taken from a patient whose treatment included radiotherapy and nephrectomy. These receptors all come from an older woman with renal cell carcinoma.

Note on this clone: Distinct nucleotide sequences in the sample also encode this CDR3. This chain joins TRBV18 and TRBJ1-5; D is possibly TRBD1 (6 bases). The germline V and J ends were trimmed by 2 bases and 4 bases, with 9 bases remaining between them. Germline V gene sequence: CDR1 KGHSH, CDR2 LQKENI. The CDR3 extends over 14 amino acids. CDR3 DNA sequence: TGTGCCAGCTCACCAAGAAGGGGGAATCAGCCCCAGCATTTT. Its protein is CASSPRRGNQPQHF.

This clone turned up a few times. The genes are TRBV9 and TRBJ1-2; no firm D call. Germline V gene data show CDR1 as SGDLS and CDR2 as YYNGEE. CDR3 length: 13 amino acids. Trimming took 0 bases from V and 8 from J, leaving 11 bases between them. The DNA for the CDR3 is TGTGCCAGCAGCGTAGAGGCTGACGCAGGCTACACCTTC. Its protein is CASSVEADAGYTF.

The chain recombines TRBV6-5 with TRBJ1-3, with 7 bases lining up with TRBD1. This CDR3 comprises 15 residues. Unmatched junction bases numbered 6, after V lost 5 bases and J lost 2 bases. Germline V CDR1 and CDR2: MNHEY, SVGAGI. In DNA, the CDR3 is TGTGCCAGCAGTACCTCAGGGACAGCTGGAAACACCATATATTTT. It translates to CASSTSGTAGNTIYF.

V and J are TRBV19 and TRBJ1-2, with D tentatively TRBD1 (5 bases). The CDR3 length is 17 residues. The ends were cut back, 0 bases at V and 4 bases at J, with 18 bases in the middle. CDR1 is LNHDA and CDR2 is SQIVND in the germline V gene (reference sequence). CDR3 sequence reads: CASSIDWGRSSGYGYTF. The CDR3 DNA follows: TGTGCCAGTAGTATAGATTGGGGACGGTCCTCAGGCTATGGCTACACCTTC.

The genes are TRBV10-3 and TRBJ2-7; D might be TRBD1 (6 bases). The CDR3 length is 14 residues. From germline, CDR1 is ENHRY and CDR2 SYGVKD. The V end lost 6 bases, the J end lost 6 bases, and 18 bases lay between the germline ends. CDR3 loop: CAIRETTGSPEQYF. CDR3 nucleotide sequence: TGTGCCATCAGGGAAACGACAGGTTCCCCCGAGCAGTACTTC.

This clone was seen only a few times. The V and J genes are TRBV5-1 and TRBJ1-2, with D perhaps TRBD1 (5 bases). The CDR3 sequence is 12 residues long. Germline CDR1 is SGHRS and CDR2 is YFSETQ. The V and J ends lost 0 bases and 7 bases respectively, with 7 bases between them. The CDR3 loop is CASSLDGGGYTF. CDR3 bases: TGCGCCAGCAGCTTGGATGGGGGTGGCTACACCTTC. The variable domain in full, completed from reference TRBV5-1 and TRBJ1-2, reads KAGVTQTPRYLIKTRGQQVTLSCSPISGHRSVSWYQQTPGQGLQFLFEYFSETQRNKGNFPGRFSGRQFSNSRSEMNVSTLELGDSALYLCASSLDGGGYTFGSGTRLTVV.

Concerning this clone: The germline gene is not matched at one end of the junction; a read error may be the cause. This rearrangement joins TRBV6-1 to TRBJ2-7; D is ambiguous. The CDR3 is made up of 16 amino acids. CDR1 is MNHNS, CDR2 SASEGT, per germline. CDR3 nucleotide sequence: TGTGCCAGCAGTGACAGCCCCGGACGGCCCCCCTACGAACAGTACTTC. Protein product: CASSDSPGRPPYEQYF.

The chain carries TRBV27 and TRBJ2-7, with a tentative D call TRBD1 (6 bases). The V end lost 6 bases, the J end lost 2 bases, and 11 bases lay between the germline ends. The CDR3 has 13 amino acids. The germline gives CDR1 MNHEY, CDR2 SMNVEV (reference sequence). CDR3 bases: TGTGCCAGCAGAAGACAGGACACCTACGAGCAGTACTTC. Translation: CASRRQDTYEQYF.

V is TRBV6-5 and J is TRBJ2-7, with unresolved D. Germline V gene sequence: CDR1 MNHEY, CDR2 SVGAGI. The germline V and J ends were trimmed by 6 bases and 0 bases, with 9 bases remaining between them. This CDR3 region has 13 residues. CDR3 in DNA: TGTGCCAGCAGGCCATCAGGCTCCTACGAGCAGTACTTC. Translated: CASRPSGSYEQYF.

The rearrangement joins TRBV7-6 to TRBJ1-6, with a tentative D call TRBD1 (5 bases). The germline gives CDR1 SGHVS, CDR2 FNYEAQ. The CDR3 spans 14 residues. Trimming shortened V by 5 bases and J by 7 bases, and 12 bases separated the two germline ends. CDR3 sequence: CASSPGGRNSPLHF. For the CDR3, the DNA is TGTGCCAGCAGCCCTGGGGGGAGAAATTCACCCCTCCACTTT. The complete variable domain, with remaining parts taken from reference TRBV7-6 and TRBJ1-6, reads GAGVSQSPRYKVTKRGQDVALRCDPISGHVSLYWYRQALGQGPEFLTYFNYEAQQDKSGLPNDRFSAERPEGSISTLTIQRTEQRDSAMYRCASSPGGRNSPLHFGNGTRLTVT.

The DNA for the CDR3 is TGTGCCAGCAGACTGGACGGGTCTGGAAACACCATATATTTT. Protein sequence: CASRLDGSGNTIYF. The J gene is TRBJ1-3, the V gene TRBV6-5, with D unresolved. Germline-derived CDR1 and CDR2 are MNHEY and SVGAGI. Between the trimmed V and J ends, which lost 6 bases and 1 base, there was a span of 10 bases. CDR3 length: 14 amino acids.

The chain is built from TRBV27 and TRBJ2-3; 14 nucleotides line up with TRBD2. The germline CDR1 and CDR2 sequences are MNHEY and SMNVEV (reference sequence). J was trimmed by 6 bases and V by 6 bases; bases with no gene match: 8. The CDR3 covers 16 residues. The CDR3 DNA follows: TGTGCCAGCAGCCCGACTAGCGGGGGGGCGATGGATACGCAGTATTTT. It is translated as CASSPTSGGAMDTQYF.

CDR3 amino acids: CASKEGQSNEKLFF. The CDR3 DNA reads TGTGCCAGCAAGGAAGGACAGTCAAATGAAAAACTGTTTTTT. The V gene is TRBV6-1, the J gene TRBJ1-4, with D perhaps TRBD1 (6 bases). The CDR3 totals 14 residues. Germline values: CDR1 MNHNS, CDR2 SASEGT. Trimming shortened V by 7 bases and J by 5 bases, and 14 bases separated the two germline ends.

The chain has TRBV19 and TRBJ2-5, with D maybe TRBD1 (6 bases). Germline-derived CDR1 and CDR2 are LNHDA and SQIVND (reference sequence). The length of the CDR3 is 15 residues. V was cut by 2 bases and J by 5 bases, with 15 bases left in between. This CDR3 reads CASSISFSGVETQYF. CDR3 DNA: TGTGCCAGTAGTATAAGCTTCTCAGGGGTGGAGACCCAGTACTTC.

This chain links TRBV7-3 with TRBJ1-1; D is unclear. V was clipped by 6 bases and J by 1 base, with 9 bases between them. Germline V CDR1 and CDR2: SGHTA, FQGTGA. This CDR3 has 13 residues. CDR3 sequence reads: CASRTDRNTEAFF. CDR3 nucleotide sequence: TGTGCCAGCAGAACGGACCGGAACACTGAAGCTTTCTTT.

This clone was found a few times. The chain recombines TRBV6-1 with TRBJ1-2; no firm D call. There are 16 residues in the CDR3. Germline assignment: CDR1 MNHNS and CDR2 SASEGT. V lost 2 bases, J lost 0 bases, and 13 bases lay in between. The CDR3 here is CASSESPSSPNYGYTF. The CDR3 DNA is TGTGCCAGCAGTGAATCCCCCAGTTCCCCTAACTATGGCTACACCTTC.